One and the same sample provided the 3 T cell receptor beta chains below, sequenced in a study of T cells in women clearing cervical HPV infection. Profiled with immunoSEQ multiplex PCR; TCRdb holds only in-frame clones, not every one. This listing includes fewer than 35,000 clones. The sequenced sample was blood buffy coat. These receptors originate from a woman aged 18 to 75 with a cervical HPV16 infection that either progressed to CIN3+ or cleared (not recorded which).

As regards this clone: Coverage ceases 3 residues before the CDR3 finishes, and the germline J gene fills in the end. The V and J genes are TRBV19 and TRBJ2-3; D gene uncertain. Germline V gene data show CDR1 as LNHDA and CDR2 as SQIVND (reference sequence). The CDR3 runs to 12 residues. V shed 6 bases and J shed 2 bases, with 6 bases lying between them. CDR3 DNA (partial): TGTGCCAGTAGCTTAGACACAGATACG. Amino acid sequence: CASSLDTDT. The whole CDR3 reads CASSLDTDTQYF.

A note on this clone: The read ends 3 residues before the CDR3 terminus; that terminus is restored from the germline J gene. The chain has TRBV2 and TRBJ2-1, with D unresolved. With 7 bases removed from V and 7 bases from J, the gap between germline ends came to 5 bases. This CDR3 region has 10 residues. Germline lookup yields CDR1 SNHLY and CDR2 FYNNEI. The CDR3 bases that were read are TGTGCCAGCACGGGTAATGAG. Its translation: CASTGNE. The whole CDR3 is CASTGNEQFF.

On this clone itself: The read ends 3 residues early relative to the CDR3; the germline J gene fills the gap. V and J are TRBV20-1 and TRBJ1-5, with 7 bases that match TRBD1. Unmatched junction bases numbered 6, after V lost 1 base and J lost 3 bases. Germline V gives CDR1 DFQATT, CDR2 SNEGSKA (reference sequence). This CDR3 is built from 15 residues. This chain's CDR3 is CSARGSGGFNQPQHF. The covered CDR3 bases are TGCAGTGCTAGAGGGTCAGGGGGTTTCAATCAGCCC.